This record looks at one T cell receptor (beta chain) sequence and its context. This entry belongs to a study of blood T cell repertoires in COVID-19. The protocol was immunoSEQ multiplex PCR, while the TCRdb copy is restricted to in-frame clones and leaves out a portion. The sample yields around 260,000 clones, approximately 90% seen once. This CDR3 has 14 amino acids. V lost 1 base, J lost 1 base, and 5 bases lay in between. Germline V gene sequence: CDR1 LNHNV, CDR2 YYDKDF (reference sequence). What was sequenced was peripheral blood. This TCR was sampled from a man younger than 35 with active or convalescent COVID-19. The chain carries TRBV15 and TRBJ1-3; D remains unclear. The CDR3 DNA reads as TGTGCCACCAGCAGAGGACAATCTGGAAACACCATATATTTT. It codes for CATSRGQSGNTIYF.